This entry features one T cell receptor beta chain sequence. Its antigen is not known. TCR alpha and TCR beta cDNA libraries with sample barcodes and UMIs came from 5'RACE using constant-segment primers. One entry per CDR3 protein results from TCRdb running MiXCR on the 5' RACE reads. The sample records 250,000 to 350,000 distinct CDR3 sequences, approximately 19% being singletons. These data originate in a study of T-cell memory formation after mild COVID-19. Study details: Largely donor-specific TCR clusters were found. Points from the study as a whole: Some responding clones appeared in pre-infection memory, suggesting cross-reactive memory joined. The authors left the SARS-CoV-2 specificity of second-wave clones peaking on day 37 unconfirmed.

Germline CDR1 is SEHNR and CDR2 is FQNEAQ (reference sequence). The CDR3 runs 14 residues. V shed 4 bases and J shed 4 bases, with 11 bases lying between them. This receptor was taken from a young man who had mild COVID-19 (a few samples of this study predate the infection). Cell type and time point are not known. The rearrangement uses TRBV7-9 and TRBJ2-1; D uncertain. Sequenced material: PBMCs or a T cell subset sorted from them (not recorded which). In DNA form, the CDR3 reads TGTGCCAGCAGCTCGCCGGAGAGTTACAATGAGCAGTTCTTC. Translating gives CASSSPESYNEQFF.